The 2 T cell receptor beta chains below were found in one sample sequenced in a study of CD8 T cells in Susac syndrome. RNA, at roughly 0.5 to 1 ug, was reverse transcribed with random hexamers. TCRdb reprocessed the immunoSEQ multiplex PCR reads with MiXCR, giving one entry per CDR3 protein. The data hold roughly 200,000 distinct CDR3 sequences, with more than 90% observed a single time. Input material: CD4+ T cells from PBMCs. The receptors derive from a human donor with multiple sclerosis.

This clonotype has a handful of counts. The chain recombines TRBV25-1 with TRBJ1-2; 9 bases match TRBD1. The CDR3 has 13 residues. J was trimmed by 8 bases and V by 6 bases; bases with no gene match: 7. Germline CDR1 reads MGHDK; CDR2 reads SYGVNS. CDR3 region: CASSPQGAGGYTF. CDR3 sequence (DNA): TGTGCCAGCAGCCCACAGGGGGCTGGGGGCTACACCTTC.

The chain carries TRBV12-3 or TRBV12-4 and TRBJ2-3; TRBD2 matches at 14 bases. The CDR3 consists of 18 residues. V was pared by 6 bases and J by 6 bases, with 14 bases of the junction left unmatched. CDR3 sequence: CASSTSSTSGGAGDTQYF. Written as DNA, the CDR3 is TGTGCCAGCAGCACCTCCTCGACTAGCGGGGGGGCTGGGGATACGCAGTATTTT.